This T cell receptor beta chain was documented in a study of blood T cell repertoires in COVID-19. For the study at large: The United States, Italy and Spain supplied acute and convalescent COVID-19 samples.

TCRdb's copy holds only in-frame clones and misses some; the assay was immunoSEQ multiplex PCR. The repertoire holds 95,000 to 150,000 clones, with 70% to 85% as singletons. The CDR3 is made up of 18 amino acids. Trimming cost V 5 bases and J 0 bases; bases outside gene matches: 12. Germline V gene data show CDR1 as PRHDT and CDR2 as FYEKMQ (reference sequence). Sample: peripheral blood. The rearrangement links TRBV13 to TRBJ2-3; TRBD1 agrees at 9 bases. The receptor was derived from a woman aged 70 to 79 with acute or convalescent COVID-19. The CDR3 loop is CASSAGTGFGSSTDTQYF. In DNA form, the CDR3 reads TGTGCCAGCAGCGCCGGGACAGGGTTTGGGTCGAGCACAGATACGCAGTATTTT.